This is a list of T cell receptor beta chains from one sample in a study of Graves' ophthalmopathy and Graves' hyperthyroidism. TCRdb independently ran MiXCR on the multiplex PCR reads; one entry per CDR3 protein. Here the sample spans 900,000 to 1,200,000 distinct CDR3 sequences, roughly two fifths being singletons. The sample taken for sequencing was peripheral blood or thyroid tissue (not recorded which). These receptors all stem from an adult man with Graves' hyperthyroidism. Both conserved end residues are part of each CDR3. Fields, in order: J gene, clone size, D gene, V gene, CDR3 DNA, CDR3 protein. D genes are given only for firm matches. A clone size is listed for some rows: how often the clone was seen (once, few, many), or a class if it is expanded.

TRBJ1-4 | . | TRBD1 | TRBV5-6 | TGTGCCAGCAGCTCTGGGACAGGGGCAGGGGAAAAACTGTTTTTT | CASSSGTGAGEKLFF
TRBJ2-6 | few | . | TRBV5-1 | TGCGCCAGCAGCTTGGCACCGGGAGAATTATCTGGGGCCAACGTCCTGACTTTC | CASSLAPGELSGANVLTF
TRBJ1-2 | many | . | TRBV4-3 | TGCGCCAGCAGCCAAGATTCGGGAGGGGTACGTTATGGCTACACCTTC | CASSQDSGGVRYGYTF
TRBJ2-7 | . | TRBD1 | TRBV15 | TGTGCCACCAGCAGAGCGCGACAGGGGCGCTACGAGCAGTACTTC | CATSRARQGRYEQYF
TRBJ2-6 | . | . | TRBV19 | TGTGCCAGTAGTATTAGGGCAGGGGTGATCTCTGGGGCCAACGTCCTGACTTTC | CASSIRAGVISGANVLTF
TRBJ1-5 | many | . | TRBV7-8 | TGTGCCAGCAGCTTACGGAAGGGAAGCAATCAGCCCCAGCATTTT | CASSLRKGSNQPQHF
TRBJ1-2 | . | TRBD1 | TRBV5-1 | TGCGCCAGCAGGGACAGGGACGGATCTAACTATGGCTACACCTTC | CASRDRDGSNYGYTF
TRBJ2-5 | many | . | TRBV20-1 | TGCAGTGCTATGGAAGATACAGGGATGGGGGAGACCCAGTACTTC | CSAMEDTGMGETQYF
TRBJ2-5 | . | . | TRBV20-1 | TGCAGTGCTAGAGTCTCAGGGGCCGGAGAGACCCAGTACTTC | CSARVSGAGETQYF
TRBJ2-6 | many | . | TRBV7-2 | TGTGCCAGCAGCCCTAAGTCGAGGGCGGGTGGGGCCAACGTCCTGACTTTC | CASSPKSRAGGANVLTF
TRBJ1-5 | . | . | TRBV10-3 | TGTGCCATCAGTTACAGCCTTACCTATCAACCCCAGCATTTT | CAISYSLTYQPQHF
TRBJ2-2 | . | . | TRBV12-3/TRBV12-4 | TGTGCCAGCAACGGGGCGAGGGCGGGCACCGGGGAGCTGTTTTTT | CASNGARAGTGELFF
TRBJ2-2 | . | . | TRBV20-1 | TGCAGTGCTAGACCCAGCGGCAGGGGTTTCACCGGGGAGCTGTTTTTT | CSARPSGRGFTGELFF
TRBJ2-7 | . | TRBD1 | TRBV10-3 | TGTGCCAGCGTTACGACAGGGGCAGCCTACGAGCAGTACTTC | CASVTTGAAYEQYF
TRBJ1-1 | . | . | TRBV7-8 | TGTGCCAGCACCCGGTCAGGAATGAACACTGAAGCTTTCTTT | CASTRSGMNTEAFF
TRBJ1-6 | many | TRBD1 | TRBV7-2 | TGTGCCAGCAGCGCGGGACAGGGGTATAATTCACCCCTCCACTTT | CASSAGQGYNSPLHF
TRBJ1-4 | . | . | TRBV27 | TGTGTCAGCAGTTCGGAAGGGCTAGGTGAAAAACTGTTTTTT | CVSSSEGLGEKLFF
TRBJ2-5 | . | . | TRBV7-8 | TGTGCCAGCAGCTTAGGTCGGGGGCCGAAGACCCAGTACTTC | CASSLGRGPKTQYF
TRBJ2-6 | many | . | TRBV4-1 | TGCGCCAGCAGCCACCCCGACAGCTCTGGGGCCAACGTCCTGACTTTC | CASSHPDSSGANVLTF
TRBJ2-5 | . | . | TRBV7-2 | TGTGCCAGCAGTGAAGAGTCCCGAGAGACCCAGTACTTC | CASSEESRETQYF
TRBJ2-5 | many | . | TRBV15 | TGTGCCACCAGCAGAGCGTTTGGCGGGGTCCAAGAGACCCAGTACTTC | CATSRAFGGVQETQYF
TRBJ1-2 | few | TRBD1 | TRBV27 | TGTGCCAGCAGTAAGGACAGGGTTGTTGGCTACACCTTC | CASSKDRVVGYTF
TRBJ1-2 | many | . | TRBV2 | TGTGCCAGCAGTCAAGATATAAACTATGGCTACACCTTC | CASSQDINYGYTF
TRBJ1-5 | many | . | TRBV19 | TGTGCCAGTAGTATTACGGGGGACTGGAGACAGCCCCAGCATTTT | CASSITGDWRQPQHF
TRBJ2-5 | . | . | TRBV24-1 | TGTGCCACCAGTGATAAGCAACTCAATCAGCCCCAGTACTTC | CATSDKQLNQPQYF
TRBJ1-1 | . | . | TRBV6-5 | TGTGCCAGCGCGGGACGGGGGGCGAACACTGAAGCTTTCTTT | CASAGRGANTEAFF
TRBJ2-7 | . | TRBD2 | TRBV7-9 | TGTGCCAGCAGCTTAGGGTGGCGGGAGGGGGAGCAGTACTTC | CASSLGWREGEQYF
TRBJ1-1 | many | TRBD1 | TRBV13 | TGTGCCAGCAGCGAGGGACAGGAGAAGGAAACTGAAGCTTTCTTT | CASSEGQEKETEAFF
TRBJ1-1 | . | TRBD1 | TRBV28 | TGTGCCAGCAGTACCCGGTGGCGACAGGGTTTGGACACTGAAGCTTTCTTT | CASSTRWRQGLDTEAFF
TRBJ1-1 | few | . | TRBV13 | TGTGCCAGCAGCTACGCGGAGGGGCCGCGGACTGAAGCTTTCTTT | CASSYAEGPRTEAFF
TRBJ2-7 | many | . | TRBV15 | TGTGCCACCAGCAGCTGGGACGGTGGCTCCTACGAGCAGTACTTC | CATSSWDGGSYEQYF
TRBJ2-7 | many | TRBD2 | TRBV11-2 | TGTGCCAGCGCGGGAGACAGAGGGATGGGGGAGCAGTACTTC | CASAGDRGMGEQYF
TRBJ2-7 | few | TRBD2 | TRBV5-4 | TGTGCCAGCAGCGCTGCGGGACTAGTATCCTACGAGCAGTACTTC | CASSAAGLVSYEQYF
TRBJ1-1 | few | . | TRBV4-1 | TGCGCCAGCAGCCAACAGGGACGTATGAACACTGAAGCTTTCTTT | CASSQQGRMNTEAFF
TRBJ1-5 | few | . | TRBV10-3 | TGTGCCATCAGTCCCGGTGGGGGCAATCAGCCCCAGCATTTT | CAISPGGGNQPQHF
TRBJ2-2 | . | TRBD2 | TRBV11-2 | TGTGCCAGCAGCCCACTAGCGGGAGGGCGACACAATGAGCTGTTTTTT | CASSPLAGGRHNELFF
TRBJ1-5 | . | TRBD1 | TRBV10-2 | TGTGCCAGCAGACTGGGACAGGGTAGCAATCGGCCCCAGCATTTT | CASRLGQGSNRPQHF
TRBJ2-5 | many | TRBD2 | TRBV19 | TGTGCCAGTCGTCCGCGGGAGGGGCAAGAGACCCAGTACTTC | CASRPREGQETQYF
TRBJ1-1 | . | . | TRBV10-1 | TGCGCCAGCAGAAAGAGGACTGAAGCTTTCTTT | CASRKRTEAFF
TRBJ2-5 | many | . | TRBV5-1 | TGCGCCAGCAGCTTGGAGGCTTTCCAGGGAGAGACCCAGTACTTC | CASSLEAFQGETQYF
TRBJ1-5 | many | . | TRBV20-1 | TGCAGTGCCCAATCACCGGGTCAGCCCCAGCATTTT | CSAQSPGQPQHF
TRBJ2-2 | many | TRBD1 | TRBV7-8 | TGTGCCAGCAGGACAGGGGGCGGCGGGGAGCTGTTTTTT | CASRTGGGGELFF
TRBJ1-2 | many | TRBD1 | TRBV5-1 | TGCGCCAGCAGCCCAAGGGGGACAGGGGGCTCTAACTATGGCTACACCTTC | CASSPRGTGGSNYGYTF
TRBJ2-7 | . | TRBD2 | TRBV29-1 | TGCAGCGTTGAAGACCTAGCTAGCGGGTACGAGCAGTACTTC | CSVEDLASGYEQYF
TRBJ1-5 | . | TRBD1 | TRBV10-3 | TGTGCCATCAGTGGGACAGGAGAAGAAGAGACCCAGCATTTT | CAISGTGEEETQHF
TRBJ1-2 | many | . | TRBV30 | TGTGCCTGGAGGACAGAGAATGGCTACACCTTC | CAWRTENGYTF
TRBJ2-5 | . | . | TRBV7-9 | TGTGCCAGCAGCTTAGGGTCAGGAAACAATCAGCCCCAGTACTTC | CASSLGSGNNQPQYF
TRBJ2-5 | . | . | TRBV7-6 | TGTGCCAGCAGCTACGTCGGCAGGGGAAGTTGGGAGACCCAGTACTTC | CASSYVGRGSWETQYF
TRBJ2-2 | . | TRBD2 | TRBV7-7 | TGTGCCAGCAGCGTGAGCGGGAGGGATAACACCGGGGAGCTGTTTTTT | CASSVSGRDNTGELFF
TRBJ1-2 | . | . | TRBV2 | TGTGCCAGCAGCGGCAGGGTCGGGGGCTACACCTTC | CASSGRVGGYTF
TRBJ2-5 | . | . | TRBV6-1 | TGTGCCAGCAGTGAGACCCAGGAGACCCGGTACTTC | CASSETQETRYF
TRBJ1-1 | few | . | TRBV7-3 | TGTGCCAGCAGCCCAGCCTCCGGGGCTTATCCGAACACTGAAGCTTTCTTT | CASSPASGAYPNTEAFF
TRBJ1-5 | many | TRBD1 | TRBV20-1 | TGCAGTGCTAGAGAGGGTCGGACAGGGGACTTCCATAGCAATCAGCCCCAGCATTTT | CSAREGRTGDFHSNQPQHF
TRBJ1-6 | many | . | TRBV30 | TGTGCCTGGAGTGTACTTAATTCACCCCTCCACTTT | CAWSVLNSPLHF
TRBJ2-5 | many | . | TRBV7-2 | TGTGCCAGCAGCTTACCTAAGGAGACCCAGTACTTC | CASSLPKETQYF